This passage covers 16 T cell receptor beta chains from one sample sequenced in a study of blood T cell repertoires in COVID-19 (dated by TCRdb to 2019 to 2021). To prepare the library, the immunoSEQ multiplex PCR assay was applied. TCRdb took over this immuneACCESS table, retaining in-frame rearrangements with V and J assigned. Such tables are incomplete; in checked studies, under half of the missing clones stem from an unresolved V gene, and the remainder is unexplained. The sample data list over 450,000 clones, and around nine tenths of these were observed just once. The ten largest account for around 7.8% of the sample. Material for sequencing was peripheral blood. These receptors all stem from a woman in her forties or fifties with COVID-19, enrolled during active disease.

The genes are TRBV2 and TRBJ2-5, with TRBD2 matching over 8 bases. CDR1 SNHLY and CDR2 FYNNEI come from the germline V gene. This CDR3 is built from 17 residues. The V gene end was trimmed by 6 bases and the J gene end by 2 bases; junction bases not matched to a gene: 14. CDR3: CASSWLAGGNAQETQYF. CDR3 in DNA: TGTGCCAGCAGCTGGTTGGCGGGGGGTAATGCGCAAGAGACCCAGTACTTC.

On this clone itself: The sample contains more than one DNA sequence encoding this CDR3. J is TRBJ2-1 and V is TRBV9, with 7 positions matching TRBD2. The V gene's germline CDR1 is SGDLS and CDR2 YYNGEE. CDR3 length equals 13 residues. Losses at the gene ends were 4 bases for V and 5 bases for J; bases not matched to a gene: 3. The DNA for the CDR3 is TGTGCCAGCAGCTCTGGGGGGGACAATGAGCAGTTCTTC. This translates into CASSSGGDNEQFF.

This clone occurred once. The chain is built from TRBV10-1 and TRBJ2-7; D ambiguous. The V gene lost 4 bases and the J gene lost 0 bases, with 7 bases spanning the gap. The CDR3 runs 13 residues. The V gene's germline CDR1 is WNHNN and CDR2 SYGVQD (reference sequence). The CDR3 sequence: CASSVFSSYEQYF. The DNA for the CDR3 is TGCGCCAGCAGTGTATTCAGCTCCTACGAGCAGTACTTC.

The gene calls are TRBV5-4 and TRBJ1-4; D unclear. The CDR3 is 13 amino acids. Trimming left V 0 bases short and J 6 bases short, with 6 bases between. The germline V gene encodes CDR1 SGHNT and CDR2 YYREEE (reference sequence). The DNA for the CDR3 is TGTGCCAGCAGCTTGGGGCCTGATGAAAAACTGTTTTTT. As protein: CASSLGPDEKLFF.

J is TRBJ1-3 and V is TRBV4-1; 7 bases fit TRBD1. The V and J ends lost 4 bases and 3 bases, in that order; junction bases with no gene match: 3. Looked up from germline, CDR1 is MGHRA and CDR2 is YSYEKL. The CDR3 runs 14 residues. The CDR3 bases are TGCGCCAGCAGCCGCCGGGACAGTGGAAACACCATATATTTT. This encodes CASSRRDSGNTIYF.

The gene calls are TRBV19 and TRBJ1-2; 7 bases are a match to TRBD1. Germline CDR1 and CDR2: LNHDA and SQIVND (reference sequence). V gave up 9 bases and J gave up 4 bases; unmatched junction bases: 2. There are 11 residues in the CDR3. The CDR3 reads CASGTAYGYTF. DNA for the CDR3: TGTGCCAGCGGGACAGCCTATGGCTACACCTTC.

This chain connects TRBV5-1 to TRBJ2-1, with 15 bases identical to TRBD2. V lost 5 bases and J lost 8; bases outside the gene matches: 2. Germline CDR1 reads SGHRS; CDR2 reads YFSETQ. This CDR3 is built from 14 residues. CDR3: CASRGLAGGDEQFF. In DNA, the CDR3 is TGCGCCAGCAGGGGACTAGCGGGGGGCGATGAGCAGTTCTTC. Full variable domain (rest looked up from reference TRBV5-1 and TRBJ2-1): KAGVTQTPRYLIKTRGQQVTLSCSPISGHRSVSWYQQTPGQGLQFLFEYFSETQRNKGNFPGRFSGRQFSNSRSEMNVSTLELGDSALYLCASRGLAGGDEQFFGPGTRLTVL.

This clone appeared once. This rearrangement joins TRBV10-3 to TRBJ1-1; 10 bases match TRBD1. From germline, CDR1 is ENHRY and CDR2 SYGVKD. The trim removed 4 bases at V and 4 bases at J, leaving 0 bases unmatched. The CDR3 sequence is 13 residues long. The DNA for the CDR3 is TGTGCCATCAGTGGGACAGGGGGCACTGAAGCTTTCTTT. Translating gives CAISGTGGTEAFF.

A single count supports this clone. This chain uses TRBV15 with TRBJ2-3; the match to TRBD2 covers 13 bases. Germline lookup yields CDR1 LNHNV and CDR2 YYDKDF (reference sequence). The CDR3 covers 15 residues. The trim removed 4 bases at V and 8 bases at J, leaving 6 bases unmatched. The CDR3, as DNA: TGTGCCACCAGCATCCGGACTAGCGGGGGCAGTACGCAGTATTTT. It yields the protein CATSIRTSGGSTQYF. The whole variable domain, remainder taken from reference TRBV15 and TRBJ2-3, is DAMVIQNPRYQVTQFGKPVTLSCSQTLNHNVMYWYQQKSSQAPKLLFHYYDKDFNNEADTPDNFQSRRPNTSFCFLDIRSPGLGDTAMYLCATSIRTSGGSTQYFGPGTRLTVL.

V usage is TRBV7-8 and J usage is TRBJ2-3, with 9 bases fitting TRBD2. Germline lookup yields CDR1 SGHVS and CDR2 FQNEAQ. The CDR3 is 21 residues long. Germline trimming cut 2 bases from V and 2 bases from J; bases unmatched to any gene: 20. This CDR3 reads CASSLRAGGGAGYTFTDTQYF. The CDR3, as DNA: TGTGCCAGCAGCTTAAGGGCCGGCGGGGGGGCCGGATATACCTTCACAGATACGCAGTATTTT.

The rearrangement links TRBV6-1 to TRBJ2-7; 9 bases match TRBD1. The germline V gene has CDR1 MNHNS and CDR2 SASEGT. The CDR3 spans 15 residues. Germline trimming cut 0 bases from V and 2 bases from J; bases unmatched to any gene: 2. The CDR3 here is CASSEADRGPYEQYF. CDR3 DNA sequence: TGTGCCAGCAGTGAAGCGGACAGGGGCCCCTACGAGCAGTACTTC.

V and J are TRBV7-8 and TRBJ1-3, with no clear D. Trimming cost V 5 bases and J 8 bases, with 16 bases left between them. This CDR3 is built from 14 residues. Germline V gene lookup returns CDR1 SGHVS and CDR2 FQNEAQ. CDR3 protein: CASSQPSAAYTIYF. Written as DNA, the CDR3 is TGTGCCAGCAGCCAACCCTCAGCAGCGTACACCATATATTTT.

The genes are TRBV9 and TRBJ1-2; perhaps TRBD1 as D (5 bases). The CDR3 loop spans 17 amino acids. Germline CDR1 reads SGDLS; CDR2 reads YYNGEE. With 2 bases removed from V and 1 base from J, the gap between germline ends came to 18 bases. The CDR3 nucleotides are TGTGCCAGCAGCGTTTTGCGACCTAGACAGAATAACTATGGCTACACCTTC. Encoded protein: CASSVLRPRQNNYGYTF.

The rearrangement links TRBV18 to TRBJ2-3; 8 bases map to TRBD1. The CDR3 has 14 residues. Losses at the gene ends were 2 bases for V and 4 bases for J; bases not matched to a gene: 2. Germline lookup yields CDR1 KGHSH and CDR2 LQKENI. CDR3 in amino acids: CASSPLQGADTQYF. The DNA for the CDR3 is TGTGCCAGCTCACCATTACAGGGGGCAGATACGCAGTATTTT. Drawing the rest from reference TRBV18 and TRBJ2-3, the complete variable domain is NAGVMQNPRHLVRRRGQEARLRCSPMKGHSHVYWYRQLPEEGLKFMVYLQKENIIDESGMPKERFSAEFPKEGPSILRIQQVVRGDSAAYFCASSPLQGADTQYFGPGTRLTVL.

This chain links TRBV19 with TRBJ2-6; TRBD1 matches 8 bases. The CDR3 loop spans 17 amino acids. Germline CDR1 reads LNHDA; CDR2 reads SQIVND (reference sequence). V shed 5 bases, J shed 0 bases, and the junction held 6 bases outside the gene matches. CDR3 amino acids: CASSFTGGHSGANVLTF. DNA of the CDR3: TGTGCCAGTAGTTTCACAGGGGGACACTCTGGGGCCAACGTCCTGACTTTC.

The genes are TRBV4-1 and TRBJ2-7, with a possible D match to TRBD2 (6 bases). The CDR3 spans 15 residues. V shed 0 bases and J shed 9 bases, with 18 bases lying between them. Germline V CDR1 and CDR2: MGHRA, YSYEKL. The CDR3 DNA is TGCGCCAGCAGCCAAGAGGAGGGCCCGACTAAACGGCAGTACTTC. Translating gives CASSQEEGPTKRQYF.